This T cell receptor (beta chain) was observed in a study of CD8+ T cells in alopecia areata (dated by TCRdb to between 2017 and 2018). As for the study more broadly: Skin from C3H/HeJ donors with spontaneous alopecia (roughly 6-12 months old) was grafted onto female C3H/HeJ recipients aged roughly 6-10 weeks. TCRbeta CDR3 regions were amplified by immunoSEQ multiplex PCR with 35 Vbeta forward and 13 Jbeta reverse primers. In humans, TCRbeta sequencing was performed on scalp tissue and on sorted CD4+ and CD8+ peripheral blood T cells from healthy controls and from patients with patchy or totalis/universalis alopecia areata. Scalp clonality was compared across normal scalp (n=4), patchy alopecia areata scalp (n=8), and alopecia totalis/universalis scalp (n=8). In both human patients and the C3H/HeJ mouse model, the study applied high-throughput TCRbeta sequencing to look at T cell clonal expansion in alopecia areata. RNA was obtained with the PAXgene miRNA kit for fixed scalp, the miRNeasy kit for PBMCs, and the RNeasy kit for mouse skin.

The paper's findings and limits, for the study overall: Shared TCR sequences between patients were less evident than in mice, which may be partly attributable to HLA diversity in the patient population. Scalp TCR repertoire analysis is complicated because resident alphabeta T cells in normal human skin are also sequenced, whereas mouse skin is dominated by gammadelta T cells. Higher clonality and more expanded CD8+ clones were observed in lesional scalp than in normal scalp, particularly in alopecia totalis/universalis, a finding suggestive of antigenic drive.

To prepare the library, the immunoSEQ multiplex PCR assay was applied. For TCR sequencing, RNA was extracted from every sample and reverse transcribed into cDNA to serve as template. SuperScript III was used for first-strand cDNA synthesis, primed with a 2:1 mix of oligo-dT and random hexamers. A synthetic immune receptor repertoire was used to measure amplification bias, and any remaining bias was corrected computationally. Libraries were sequenced on Illumina HiSeq using 60 bp reads that covered the CDR3 and were read from J toward V. Turning to the authors' computational methods: Raw reads were preprocessed to remove errors, and CDR3 was defined according to IMGT conventions as the region from the conserved cysteine to phenylalanine. Clonality was computed by normalizing Shannon entropy by log2 of the number of productive unique TCRs and subtracting the result from 1. Whether each scalp clone was CD4 or CD8 was inferred by checking scalp TCRbeta sequences against the CD4 and CD8 repertoires from sorted blood. TCRdb stores this immuneACCESS table with in-frame sequences only. Part of the clones is absent; in the studies checked, under half of the shortfall reflects unresolved V genes, and no reason is known for the rest. The V and J calls and clone size are taken from that table; D and trimming were inferred from the DNA. The sample records 270,000 or so clones, none occurring a single time. Of the sample, 1.2% is held by the ten largest clones.

This clone occurred a few times. Its target antigen remains unknown. This is a mouse receptor, so gene names and germline sequences are those of the mouse. Read coverage stops 4 residues before the CDR3 terminus; the germline J gene supplies the remainder. The sample has other DNA sequences that encode this CDR3 too. Cells from pooled mouse cutaneous lymph nodes were stained for CD4, CD8alpha, NKG2D, NKG2ACE and other markers and then sorted on a BD Influx. The CDR3 spans 13 residues, from the cysteine through the phenylalanine. Part of the CDR3 DNA is given, 27 bases translated from base 1. In the germline V gene, CDR1 corresponds to NSHNY and CDR2 to SYGAGN. Relative to germline, V is 3 bases shorter and J is 2 bases shorter, with 5 bases between their ends.

This receptor was taken from a C3H/HeJ mouse with alopecia areata. With respect to MHC, this strain carries the haplotype H2-k. Sequences were obtained from CD4+ T cells sorted from a lymph node. This receptor chain uses TRBV13-1 and TRBJ2-2; the D gene cannot be resolved reliably. The CDR3 corresponds to CASSAQNTGQLYF. The covered CDR3 bases are TGTGCCAGCAGTGCCCAGAACACCGGG.